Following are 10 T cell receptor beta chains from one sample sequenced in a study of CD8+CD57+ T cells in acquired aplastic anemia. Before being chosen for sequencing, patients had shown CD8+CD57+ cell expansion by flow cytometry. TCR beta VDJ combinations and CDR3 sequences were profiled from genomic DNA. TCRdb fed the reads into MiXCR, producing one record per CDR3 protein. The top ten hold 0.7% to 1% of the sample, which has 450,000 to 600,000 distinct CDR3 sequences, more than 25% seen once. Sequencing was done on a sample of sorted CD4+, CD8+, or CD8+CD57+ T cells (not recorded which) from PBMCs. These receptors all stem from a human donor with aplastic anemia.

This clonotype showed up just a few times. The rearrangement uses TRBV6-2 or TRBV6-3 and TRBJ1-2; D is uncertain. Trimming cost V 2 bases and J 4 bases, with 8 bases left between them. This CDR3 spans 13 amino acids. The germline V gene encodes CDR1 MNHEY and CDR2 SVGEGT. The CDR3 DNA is TGTGCCAGCAGTTACGAGGGTTCCTATGGCTACACCTTC. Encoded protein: CASSYEGSYGYTF.

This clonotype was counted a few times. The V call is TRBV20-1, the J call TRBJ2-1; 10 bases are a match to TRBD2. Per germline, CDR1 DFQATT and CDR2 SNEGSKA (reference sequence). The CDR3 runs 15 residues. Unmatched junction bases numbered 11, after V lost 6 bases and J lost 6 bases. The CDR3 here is CSASDSGRSSNEQFF. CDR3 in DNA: TGCAGTGCGAGTGATAGCGGGAGGTCAAGCAATGAGCAGTTCTTC.

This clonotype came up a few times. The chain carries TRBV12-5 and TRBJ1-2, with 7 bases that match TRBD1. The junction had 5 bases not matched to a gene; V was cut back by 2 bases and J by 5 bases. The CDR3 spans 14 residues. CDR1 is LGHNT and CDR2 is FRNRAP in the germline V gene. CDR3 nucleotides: TGTGCTAGTGGTTTGCCTTGGGACAGATATGGCTACACCTTC. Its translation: CASGLPWDRYGYTF.

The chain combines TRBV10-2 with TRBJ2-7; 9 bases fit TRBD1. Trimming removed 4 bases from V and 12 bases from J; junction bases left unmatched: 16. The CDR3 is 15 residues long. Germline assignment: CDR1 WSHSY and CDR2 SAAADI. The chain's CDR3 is CASSAAGTGSYVRYF. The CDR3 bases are TGCGCCAGCAGTGCAGCCGGGACAGGGTCCTACGTGCGGTACTTC.

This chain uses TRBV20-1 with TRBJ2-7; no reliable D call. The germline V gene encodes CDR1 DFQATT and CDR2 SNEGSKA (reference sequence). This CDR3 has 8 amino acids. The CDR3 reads CSAPPWAV. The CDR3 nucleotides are TGCAGTGCTCCCCCTTGGGCGGTC.

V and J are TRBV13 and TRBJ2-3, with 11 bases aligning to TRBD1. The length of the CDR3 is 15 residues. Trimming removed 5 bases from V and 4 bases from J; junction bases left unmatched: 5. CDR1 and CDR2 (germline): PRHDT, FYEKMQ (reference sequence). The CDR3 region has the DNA TGTGCCAGCAGCATCGGGACAGGGGGTCCAGATACGCAGTATTTT. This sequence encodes CASSIGTGGPDTQYF.

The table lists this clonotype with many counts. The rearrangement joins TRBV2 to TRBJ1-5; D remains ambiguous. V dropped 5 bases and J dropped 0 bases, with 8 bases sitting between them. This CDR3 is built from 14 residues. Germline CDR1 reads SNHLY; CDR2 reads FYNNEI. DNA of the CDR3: TGTGCCAGCAGTTCCCGCGTTAGCAATCAGCCCCAGCATTTT. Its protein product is CASSSRVSNQPQHF.

In DNA form, the CDR3 reads TGTGCCAGCAGTGCCCTAACGGCAGGGTCCTACAATGAGCAGTTCTTC. Translated, it gives CASSALTAGSYNEQFF. The chain combines TRBV25-1 with TRBJ2-1, with D possibly being TRBD1 (5 bases). Per germline, CDR1 MGHDK and CDR2 SYGVNS. V lost 4 bases to trimming and J lost 1 base, with 14 bases between them. The CDR3 has 16 residues.

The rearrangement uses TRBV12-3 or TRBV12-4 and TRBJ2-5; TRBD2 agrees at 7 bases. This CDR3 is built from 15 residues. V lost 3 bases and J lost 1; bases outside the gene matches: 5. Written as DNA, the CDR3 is TGTGCCAGCAGTTTGGAAAGACTAGCCCAAGAGACCCAGTACTTC. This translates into CASSLERLAQETQYF.

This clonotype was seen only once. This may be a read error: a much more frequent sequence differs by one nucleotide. The CDR3 protein is CSARQRTGDYGQYF. In DNA form, the CDR3 reads TGCAGTGCTAGACAGCGGACAGGAGACTACGGGCAGTACTTC. The chain has TRBV20-1 and TRBJ2-7; TRBD1 matches at 7 bases. Germline V gives CDR1 DFQATT, CDR2 SNEGSKA (reference sequence). This CDR3 has 14 amino acids.